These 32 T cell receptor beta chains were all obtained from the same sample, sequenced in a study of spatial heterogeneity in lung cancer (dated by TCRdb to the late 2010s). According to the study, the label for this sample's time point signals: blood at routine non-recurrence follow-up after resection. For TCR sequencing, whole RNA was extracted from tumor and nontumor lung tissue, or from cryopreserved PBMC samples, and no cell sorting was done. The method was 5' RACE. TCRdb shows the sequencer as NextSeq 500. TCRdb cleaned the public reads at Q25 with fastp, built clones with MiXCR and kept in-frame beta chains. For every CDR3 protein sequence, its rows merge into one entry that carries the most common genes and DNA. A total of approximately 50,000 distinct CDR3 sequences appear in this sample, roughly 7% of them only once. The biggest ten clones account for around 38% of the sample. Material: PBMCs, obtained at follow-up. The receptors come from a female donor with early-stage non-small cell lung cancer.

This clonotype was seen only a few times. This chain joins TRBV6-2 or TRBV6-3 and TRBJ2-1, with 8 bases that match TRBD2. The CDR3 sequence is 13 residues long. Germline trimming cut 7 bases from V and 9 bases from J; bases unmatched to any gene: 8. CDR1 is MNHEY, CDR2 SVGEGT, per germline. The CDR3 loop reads CASTGLVYAEQFF. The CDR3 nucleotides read TGTGCCAGCACGGGACTAGTTTACGCTGAGCAGTTCTTC.

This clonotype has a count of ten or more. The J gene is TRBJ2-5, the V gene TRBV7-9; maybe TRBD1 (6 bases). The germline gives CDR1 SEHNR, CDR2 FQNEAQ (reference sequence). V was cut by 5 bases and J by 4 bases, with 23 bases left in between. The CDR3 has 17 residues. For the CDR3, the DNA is TGTGCCAGCAGCCCAGTTTTAGGACAGATGGCCGGAGAGACCCAGTACTTC. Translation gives CASSPVLGQMAGETQYF. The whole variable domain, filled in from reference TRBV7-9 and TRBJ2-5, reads DTGVSQNPRHKITKRGQNVTFRCDPISEHNRLYWYRQTLGQGPEFLTYFQNEAQLEKSRLLSDRFSAERPKGSFSTLEIQRTEQGDSAMYLCASSPVLGQMAGETQYFGPGTRLLVL.

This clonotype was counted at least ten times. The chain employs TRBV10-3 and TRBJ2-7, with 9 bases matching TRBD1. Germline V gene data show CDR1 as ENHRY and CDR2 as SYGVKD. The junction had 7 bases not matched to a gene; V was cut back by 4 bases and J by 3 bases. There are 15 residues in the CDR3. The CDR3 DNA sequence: TGTGCCATCAGTGCCGGGACAGGGTCTCTCTACGAGCAGTACTTC. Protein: CAISAGTGSLYEQYF.

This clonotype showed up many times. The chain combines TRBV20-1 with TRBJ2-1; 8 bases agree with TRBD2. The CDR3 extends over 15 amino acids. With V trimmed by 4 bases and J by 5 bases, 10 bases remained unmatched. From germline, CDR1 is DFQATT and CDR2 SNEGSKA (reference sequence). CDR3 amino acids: CSATEGGGLDNEQFF. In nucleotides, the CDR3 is TGCAGTGCTACAGAAGGCGGGGGGTTAGACAATGAGCAGTTCTTC.

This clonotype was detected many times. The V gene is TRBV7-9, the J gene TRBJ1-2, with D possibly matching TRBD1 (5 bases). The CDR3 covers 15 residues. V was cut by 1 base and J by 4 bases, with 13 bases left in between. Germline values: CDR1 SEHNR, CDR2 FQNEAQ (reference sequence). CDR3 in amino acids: CASSLGVDSPYGYTF. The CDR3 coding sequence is TGTGCCAGCAGCTTAGGGGTCGACAGTCCCTATGGCTACACCTTC.

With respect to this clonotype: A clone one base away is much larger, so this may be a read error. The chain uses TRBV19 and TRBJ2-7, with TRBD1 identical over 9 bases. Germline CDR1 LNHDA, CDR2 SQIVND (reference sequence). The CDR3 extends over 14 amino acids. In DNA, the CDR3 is TGTGCCAGTACTCTGACAGGGGGTACCTACGAGCAGAACTTC. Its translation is CASTLTGGTYEQNF.

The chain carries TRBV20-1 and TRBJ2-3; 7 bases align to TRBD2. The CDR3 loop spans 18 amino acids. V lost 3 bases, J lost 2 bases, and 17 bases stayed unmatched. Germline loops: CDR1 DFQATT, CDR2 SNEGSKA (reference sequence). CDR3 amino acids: CSASVRLAPREPTDTQYF. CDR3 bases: TGCAGTGCTAGTGTGAGACTAGCCCCCCGGGAGCCCACAGATACGCAGTATTTT.

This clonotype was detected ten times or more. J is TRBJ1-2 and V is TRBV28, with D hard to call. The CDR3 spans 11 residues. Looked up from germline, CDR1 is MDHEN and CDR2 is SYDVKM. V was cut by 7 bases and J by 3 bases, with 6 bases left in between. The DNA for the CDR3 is TGTGCCAGCACCTCCGACTATGGCTACACCTTC. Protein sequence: CASTSDYGYTF.

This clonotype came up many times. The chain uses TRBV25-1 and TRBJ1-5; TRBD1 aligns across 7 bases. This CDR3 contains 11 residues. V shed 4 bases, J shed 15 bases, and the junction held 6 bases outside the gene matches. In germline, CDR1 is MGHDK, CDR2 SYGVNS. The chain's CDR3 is CASSALTGRHF. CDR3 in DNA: TGTGCCAGCAGTGCCCTGACAGGGAGGCATTTT.

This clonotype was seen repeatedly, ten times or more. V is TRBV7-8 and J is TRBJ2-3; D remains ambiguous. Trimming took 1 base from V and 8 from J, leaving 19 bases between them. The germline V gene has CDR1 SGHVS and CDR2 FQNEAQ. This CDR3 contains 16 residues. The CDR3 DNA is TGTGCCAGCAGCTTAGGGGTGGACCTGTACCGCGGTACGCAGTATTTT. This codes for CASSLGVDLYRGTQYF.

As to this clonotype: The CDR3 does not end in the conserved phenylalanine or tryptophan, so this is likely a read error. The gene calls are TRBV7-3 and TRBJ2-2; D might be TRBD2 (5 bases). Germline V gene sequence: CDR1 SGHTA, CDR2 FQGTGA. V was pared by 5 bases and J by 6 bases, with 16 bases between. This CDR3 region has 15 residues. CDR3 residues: CASSARTGNAGELFY. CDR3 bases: TGTGCCAGCAGCGCCCGGACGGGAAACGCCGGGGAGCTGTTTTAT.

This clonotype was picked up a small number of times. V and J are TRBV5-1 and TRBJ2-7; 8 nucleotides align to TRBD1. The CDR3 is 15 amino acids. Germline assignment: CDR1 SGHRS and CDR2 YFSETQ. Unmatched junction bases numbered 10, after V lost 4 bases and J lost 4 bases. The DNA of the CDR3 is TGCGCCAGCAGCCAGACAGGGGCAGGGTATTACGAGCAGTACTTC. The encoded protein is CASSQTGAGYYEQYF.

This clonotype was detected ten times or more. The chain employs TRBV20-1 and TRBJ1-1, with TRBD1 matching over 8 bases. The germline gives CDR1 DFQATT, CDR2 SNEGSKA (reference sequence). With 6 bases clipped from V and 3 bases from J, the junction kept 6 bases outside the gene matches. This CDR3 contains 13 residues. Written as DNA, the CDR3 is TGCAGTGCCCTTGGGACAGGCCACACTGAAGCTTTCTTT. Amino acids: CSALGTGHTEAFF.

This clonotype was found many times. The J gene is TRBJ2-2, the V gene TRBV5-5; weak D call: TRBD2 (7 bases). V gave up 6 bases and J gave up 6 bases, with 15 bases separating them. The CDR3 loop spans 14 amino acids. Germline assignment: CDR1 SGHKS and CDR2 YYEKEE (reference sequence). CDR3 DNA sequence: TGTGCCAGCACCCACGGAGGGGGGGCCGGGGAGCTGTTTTTT. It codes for CASTHGGGAGELFF.

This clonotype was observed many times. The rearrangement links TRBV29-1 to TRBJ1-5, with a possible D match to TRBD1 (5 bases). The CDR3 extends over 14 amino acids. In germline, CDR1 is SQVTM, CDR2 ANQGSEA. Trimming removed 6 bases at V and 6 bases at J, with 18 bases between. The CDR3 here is CSVGGGPGGQPQHF. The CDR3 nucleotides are TGCAGCGTGGGAGGAGGACCCGGGGGTCAGCCCCAGCATTTT.

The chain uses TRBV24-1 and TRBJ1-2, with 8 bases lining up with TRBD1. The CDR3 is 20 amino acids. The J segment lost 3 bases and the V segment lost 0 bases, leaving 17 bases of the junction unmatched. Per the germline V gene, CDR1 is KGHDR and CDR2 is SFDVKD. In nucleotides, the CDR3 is TGTGCCACCAGTGATTTGCCCCGAAGTAGGACAGGGTGGACAGACTATGGCTACACCTTC. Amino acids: CATSDLPRSRTGWTDYGYTF.

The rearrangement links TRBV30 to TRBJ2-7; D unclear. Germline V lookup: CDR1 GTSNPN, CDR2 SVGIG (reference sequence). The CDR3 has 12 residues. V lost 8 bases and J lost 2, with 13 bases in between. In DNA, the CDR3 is TGTGCCAGCAGGAGAGAGCCCTACGAGCAGTACTTC. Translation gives CASRREPYEQYF.

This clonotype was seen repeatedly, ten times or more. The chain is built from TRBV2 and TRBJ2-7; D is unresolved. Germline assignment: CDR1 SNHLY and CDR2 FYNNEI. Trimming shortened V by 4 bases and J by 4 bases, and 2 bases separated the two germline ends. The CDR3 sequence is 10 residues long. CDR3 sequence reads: CASSVYEQYF. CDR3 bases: TGTGCCAGCAGTGTGTACGAGCAGTACTTC. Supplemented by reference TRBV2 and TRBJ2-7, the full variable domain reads EPEVTQTPSHQVTQMGQEVILRCVPISNHLYFYWYRQILGQKVEFLVSFYNNEISEKSEIFDDQFSVERPDGSNFTLKIRSTKLEDSAMYFCASSVYEQYFGPGTRLTVT.

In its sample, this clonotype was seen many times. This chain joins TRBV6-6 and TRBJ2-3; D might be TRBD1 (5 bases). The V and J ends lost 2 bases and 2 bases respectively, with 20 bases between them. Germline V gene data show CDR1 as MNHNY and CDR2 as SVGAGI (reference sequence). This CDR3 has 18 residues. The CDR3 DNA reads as TGTGCCAGCAGTTACCCGACAGCGACCCTCCTGCACACAGATACGCAGTATTTT. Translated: CASSYPTATLLHTDTQYF.

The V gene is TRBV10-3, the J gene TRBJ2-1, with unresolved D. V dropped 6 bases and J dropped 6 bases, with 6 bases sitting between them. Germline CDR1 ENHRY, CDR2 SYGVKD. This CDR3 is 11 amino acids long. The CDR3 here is CAIRVTNEQFF. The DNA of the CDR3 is TGTGCCATCAGGGTCACCAATGAGCAGTTCTTC.

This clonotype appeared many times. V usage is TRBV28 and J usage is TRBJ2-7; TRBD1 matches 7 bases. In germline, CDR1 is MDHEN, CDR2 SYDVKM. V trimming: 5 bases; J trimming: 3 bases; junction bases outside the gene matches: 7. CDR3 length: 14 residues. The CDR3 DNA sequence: TGTGCCAGCAGTGCCAGACAGGGATTCTACGAGCAGTACTTC. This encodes CASSARQGFYEQYF.

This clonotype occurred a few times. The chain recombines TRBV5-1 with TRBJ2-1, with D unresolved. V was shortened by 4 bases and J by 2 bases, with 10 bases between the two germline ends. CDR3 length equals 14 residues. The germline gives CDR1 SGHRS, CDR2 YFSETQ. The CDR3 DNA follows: TGCGCCAGCAGCCTTCAGGAGACCTACAATGAGCAGTTCTTC. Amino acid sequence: CASSLQETYNEQFF.

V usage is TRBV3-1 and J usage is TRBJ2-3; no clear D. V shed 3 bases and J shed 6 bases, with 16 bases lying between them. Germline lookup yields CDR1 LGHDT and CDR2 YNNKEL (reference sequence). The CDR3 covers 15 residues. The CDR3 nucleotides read TGTGCCAGCAGCCAGCAACCCCGGAACATGGATACGCAGTATTTT. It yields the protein CASSQQPRNMDTQYF.

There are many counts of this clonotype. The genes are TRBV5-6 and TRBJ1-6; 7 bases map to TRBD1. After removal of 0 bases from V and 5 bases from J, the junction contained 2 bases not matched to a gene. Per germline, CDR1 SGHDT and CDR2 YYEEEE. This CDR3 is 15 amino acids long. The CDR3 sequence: CASSLVQGDNSPLHF. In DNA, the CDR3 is TGTGCCAGCAGCTTGGTGCAGGGGGATAATTCACCCCTCCACTTT. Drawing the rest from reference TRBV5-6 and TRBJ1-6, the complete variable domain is DAGVTQSPTHLIKTRGQQVTLRCSPKSGHDTVSWYQQALGQGPQFIFQYYEEEERQRGNFPDRFSGHQFPNYSSELNVNALLLGDSALYLCASSLVQGDNSPLHFGNGTRLTVT.

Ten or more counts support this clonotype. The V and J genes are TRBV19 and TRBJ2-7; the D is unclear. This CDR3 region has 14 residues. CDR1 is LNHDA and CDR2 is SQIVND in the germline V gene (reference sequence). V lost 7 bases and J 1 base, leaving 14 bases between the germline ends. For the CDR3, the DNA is TGTGCCAGTAAAATTGTTGGGAATTCCTACGAGCAGTACTTC. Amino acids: CASKIVGNSYEQYF.

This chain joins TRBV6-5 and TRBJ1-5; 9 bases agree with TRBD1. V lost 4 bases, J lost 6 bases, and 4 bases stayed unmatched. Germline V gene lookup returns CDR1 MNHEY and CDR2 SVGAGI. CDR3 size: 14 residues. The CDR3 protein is CASSCGTGSQPQHF. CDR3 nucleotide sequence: TGTGCCAGCAGTTGCGGGACAGGGAGTCAGCCCCAGCATTTT.

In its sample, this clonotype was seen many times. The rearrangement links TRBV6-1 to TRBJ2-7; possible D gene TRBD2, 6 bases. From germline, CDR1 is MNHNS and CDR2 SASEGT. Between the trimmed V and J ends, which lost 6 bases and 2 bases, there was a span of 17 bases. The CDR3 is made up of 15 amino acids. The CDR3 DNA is TGTGCCAGCAGGGACTACGGACTGGTTCCCTACGAGCAGTACTTC. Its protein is CASRDYGLVPYEQYF.

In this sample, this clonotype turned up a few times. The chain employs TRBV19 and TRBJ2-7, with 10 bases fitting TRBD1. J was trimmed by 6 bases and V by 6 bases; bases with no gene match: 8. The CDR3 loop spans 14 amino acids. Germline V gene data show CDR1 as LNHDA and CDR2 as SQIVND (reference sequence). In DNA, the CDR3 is TGTGCCAGTAGCCAGACAGGGGGCCCATCCGAGCAGTACTTC. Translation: CASSQTGGPSEQYF.

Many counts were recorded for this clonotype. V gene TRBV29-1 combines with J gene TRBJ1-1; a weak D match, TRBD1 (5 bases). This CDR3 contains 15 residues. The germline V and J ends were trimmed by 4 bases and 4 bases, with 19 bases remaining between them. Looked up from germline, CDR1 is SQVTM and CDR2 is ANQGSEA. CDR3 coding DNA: TGCAGCGTTGGTTTTGGGGGGAGGGCGAGCACTGAAGCTTTCTTT. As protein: CSVGFGGRASTEAFF. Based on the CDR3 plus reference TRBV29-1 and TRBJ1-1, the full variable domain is SAVISQKPSRDICQRGTSLTIQCQVDSQVTMMFWYRQQPGQSLTLIATANQGSEATYESGFVIDKFPISRPNLTFSTLTVSNMSPEDSSIYLCSVGFGGRASTEAFFGQGTRLTVV.

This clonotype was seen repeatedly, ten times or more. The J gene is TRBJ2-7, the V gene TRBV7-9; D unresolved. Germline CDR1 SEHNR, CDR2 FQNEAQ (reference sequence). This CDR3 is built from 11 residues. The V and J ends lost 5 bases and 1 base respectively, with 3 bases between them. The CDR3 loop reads CASSPSYEQYF. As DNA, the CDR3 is TGTGCCAGCAGCCCTTCCTACGAGCAGTACTTC.

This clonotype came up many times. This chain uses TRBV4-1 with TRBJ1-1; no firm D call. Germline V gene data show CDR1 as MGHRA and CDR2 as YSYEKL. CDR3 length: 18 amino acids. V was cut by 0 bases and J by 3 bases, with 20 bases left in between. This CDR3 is CASSQDYQALRGDTEAFF. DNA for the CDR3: TGCGCCAGCAGCCAAGATTACCAGGCTCTCCGCGGGGACACTGAAGCTTTCTTT.

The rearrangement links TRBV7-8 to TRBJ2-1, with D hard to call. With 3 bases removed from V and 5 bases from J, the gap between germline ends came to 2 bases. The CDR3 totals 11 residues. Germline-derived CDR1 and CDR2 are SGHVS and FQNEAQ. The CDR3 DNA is TGTGCCAGCAGCTTCCACAATGAGCAGTTCTTC. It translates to CASSFHNEQFF.